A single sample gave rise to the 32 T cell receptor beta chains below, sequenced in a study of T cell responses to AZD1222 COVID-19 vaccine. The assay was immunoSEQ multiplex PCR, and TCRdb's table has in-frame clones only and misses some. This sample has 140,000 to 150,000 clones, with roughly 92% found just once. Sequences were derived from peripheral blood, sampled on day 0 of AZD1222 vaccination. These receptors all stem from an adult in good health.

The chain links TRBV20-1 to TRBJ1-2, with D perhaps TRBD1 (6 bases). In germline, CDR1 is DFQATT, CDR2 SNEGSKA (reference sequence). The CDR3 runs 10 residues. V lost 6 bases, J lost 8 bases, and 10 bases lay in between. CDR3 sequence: CSALQGGYTF. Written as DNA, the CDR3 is TGCAGTGCCCTCCAGGGGGGCTACACCTTC.

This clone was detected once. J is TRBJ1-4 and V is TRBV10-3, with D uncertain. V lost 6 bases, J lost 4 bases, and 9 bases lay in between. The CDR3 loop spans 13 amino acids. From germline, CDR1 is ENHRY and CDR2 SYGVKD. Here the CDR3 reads CAISGGINEKLFF. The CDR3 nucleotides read TGTGCCATCAGCGGAGGGATTAATGAAAAACTGTTTTTT.

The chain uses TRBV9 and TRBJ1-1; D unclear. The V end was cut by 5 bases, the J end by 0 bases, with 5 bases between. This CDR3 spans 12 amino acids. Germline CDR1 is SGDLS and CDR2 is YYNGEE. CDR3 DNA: TGTGCCAGCAGAGGGTTGAACACTGAAGCTTTCTTT. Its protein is CASRGLNTEAFF.

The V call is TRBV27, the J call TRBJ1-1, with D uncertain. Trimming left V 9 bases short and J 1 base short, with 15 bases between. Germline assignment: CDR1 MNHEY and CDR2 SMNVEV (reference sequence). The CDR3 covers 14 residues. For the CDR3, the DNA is TGTGCCAGGGCAGTAGGTATTCGGAACACTGAAGCTTTCTTT. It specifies CARAVGIRNTEAFF.

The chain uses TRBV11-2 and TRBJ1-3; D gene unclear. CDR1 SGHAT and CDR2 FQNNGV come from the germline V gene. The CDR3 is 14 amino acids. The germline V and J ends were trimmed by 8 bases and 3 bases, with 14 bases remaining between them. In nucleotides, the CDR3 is TGTGCCAGCGGAGGTATTGTAGGTGGAAACACCATATATTTT. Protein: CASGGIVGGNTIYF.

The CDR3 is CAWATRGQPQHF. In DNA, the CDR3 is TGTGCCTGGGCGACGAGGGGTCAGCCCCAGCATTTT. This chain joins TRBV30 and TRBJ1-5; maybe TRBD1 (5 bases). V was shortened by 5 bases and J by 6 bases, with 11 bases between the two germline ends. This CDR3 has 12 residues. The germline gives CDR1 GTSNPN, CDR2 SVGIG (reference sequence).

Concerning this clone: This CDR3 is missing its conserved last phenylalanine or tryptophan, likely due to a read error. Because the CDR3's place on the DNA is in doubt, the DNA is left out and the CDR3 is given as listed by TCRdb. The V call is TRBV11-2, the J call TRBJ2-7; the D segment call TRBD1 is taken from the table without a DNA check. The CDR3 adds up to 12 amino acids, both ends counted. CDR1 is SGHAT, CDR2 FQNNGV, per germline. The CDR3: CASSLDRTGTSS.

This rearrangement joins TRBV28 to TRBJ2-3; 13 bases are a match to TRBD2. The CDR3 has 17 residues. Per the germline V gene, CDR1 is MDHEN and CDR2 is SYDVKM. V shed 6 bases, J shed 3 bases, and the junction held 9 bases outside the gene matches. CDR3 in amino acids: CASRWTSGRVETDTQYF. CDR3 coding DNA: TGTGCCAGCAGATGGACTAGCGGGAGAGTTGAGACAGATACGCAGTATTTT.

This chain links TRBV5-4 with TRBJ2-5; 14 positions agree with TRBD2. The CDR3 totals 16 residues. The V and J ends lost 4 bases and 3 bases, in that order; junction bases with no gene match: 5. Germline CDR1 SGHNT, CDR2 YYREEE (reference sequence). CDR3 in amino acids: CASSPPGLAGEETQYF. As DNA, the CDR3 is TGTGCCAGCAGCCCTCCGGGACTAGCGGGAGAAGAGACCCAGTACTTC.

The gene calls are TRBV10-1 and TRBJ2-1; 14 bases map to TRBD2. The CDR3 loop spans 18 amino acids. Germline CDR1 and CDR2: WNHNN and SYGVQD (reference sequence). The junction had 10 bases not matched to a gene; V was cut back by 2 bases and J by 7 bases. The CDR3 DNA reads TGCGCCAGCAGTGAGCTCAAACCCGGGACTAGCGGGGGAAATGAGCAGTTCTTC. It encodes CASSELKPGTSGGNEQFF.

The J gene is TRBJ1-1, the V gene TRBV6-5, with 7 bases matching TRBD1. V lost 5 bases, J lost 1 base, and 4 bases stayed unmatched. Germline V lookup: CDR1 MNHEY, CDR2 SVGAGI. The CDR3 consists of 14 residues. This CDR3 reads CASSTRTGNTEAFF. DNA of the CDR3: TGTGCCAGCAGTACACGGACAGGGAACACTGAAGCTTTCTTT.

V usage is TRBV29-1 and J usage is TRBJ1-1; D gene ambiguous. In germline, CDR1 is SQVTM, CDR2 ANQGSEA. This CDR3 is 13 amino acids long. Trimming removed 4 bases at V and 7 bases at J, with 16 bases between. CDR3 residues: CSVGKVHAIEAFF. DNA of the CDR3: TGCAGCGTTGGAAAAGTCCATGCAATTGAAGCTTTCTTT. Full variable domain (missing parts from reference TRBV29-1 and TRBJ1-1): SAVISQKPSRDICQRGTSLTIQCQVDSQVTMMFWYRQQPGQSLTLIATANQGSEATYESGFVIDKFPISRPNLTFSTLTVSNMSPEDSSIYLCSVGKVHAIEAFFGQGTRLTVV.

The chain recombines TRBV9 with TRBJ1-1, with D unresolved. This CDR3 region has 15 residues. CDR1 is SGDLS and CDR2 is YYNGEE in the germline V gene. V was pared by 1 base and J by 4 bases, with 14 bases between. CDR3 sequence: CASSVRRRKSTEAFF. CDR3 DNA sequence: TGTGCCAGCAGCGTAAGGAGAAGAAAGAGCACTGAAGCTTTCTTT.

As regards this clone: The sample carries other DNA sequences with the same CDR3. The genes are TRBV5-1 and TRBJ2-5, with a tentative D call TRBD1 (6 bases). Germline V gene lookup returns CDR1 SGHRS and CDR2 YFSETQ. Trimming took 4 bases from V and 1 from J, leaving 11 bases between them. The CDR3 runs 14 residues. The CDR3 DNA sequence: TGCGCCAGCAGCCTGGACAGACTCCAAGAGACCCAGTACTTC. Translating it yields CASSLDRLQETQYF.

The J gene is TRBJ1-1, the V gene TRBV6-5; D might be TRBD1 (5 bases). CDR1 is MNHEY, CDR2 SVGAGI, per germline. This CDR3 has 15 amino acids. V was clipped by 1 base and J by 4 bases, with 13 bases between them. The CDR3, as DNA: TGTGCCAGCAGTTACTTGTACCGGGGGGGCACTGAAGCTTTCTTT. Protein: CASSYLYRGGTEAFF.

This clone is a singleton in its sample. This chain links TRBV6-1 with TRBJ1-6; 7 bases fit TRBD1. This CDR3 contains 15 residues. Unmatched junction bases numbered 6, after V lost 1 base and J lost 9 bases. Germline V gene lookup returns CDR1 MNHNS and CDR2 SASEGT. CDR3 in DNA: TGTGCCAGCAGTGAAGTGGCAGGGGGGGGTTCACCCCTCCACTTT. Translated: CASSEVAGGGSPLHF.

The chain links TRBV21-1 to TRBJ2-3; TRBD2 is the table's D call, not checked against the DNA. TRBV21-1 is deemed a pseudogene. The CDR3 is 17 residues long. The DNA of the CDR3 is TGTGCCAGGACTAGCGGGAGGGCTTTATTCGGCACAGATACGCAGTATTTT. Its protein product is CARTSGRALFGTDTQYF.

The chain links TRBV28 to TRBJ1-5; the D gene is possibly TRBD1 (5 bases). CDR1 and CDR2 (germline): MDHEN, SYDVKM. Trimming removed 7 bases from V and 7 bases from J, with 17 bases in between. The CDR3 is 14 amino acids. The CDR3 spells CASKKRWGLQPQHF. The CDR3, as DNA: TGTGCCAGCAAAAAAAGGTGGGGGTTACAGCCCCAGCATTTT.

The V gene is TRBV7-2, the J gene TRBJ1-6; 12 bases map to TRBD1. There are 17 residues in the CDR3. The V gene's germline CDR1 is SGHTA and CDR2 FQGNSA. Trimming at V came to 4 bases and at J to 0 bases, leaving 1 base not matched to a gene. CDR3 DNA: TGTGCCAGCAGCTCGGGACAGGGGGCCTCCTATAATTCACCCCTCCACTTT. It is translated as CASSSGQGASYNSPLHF.

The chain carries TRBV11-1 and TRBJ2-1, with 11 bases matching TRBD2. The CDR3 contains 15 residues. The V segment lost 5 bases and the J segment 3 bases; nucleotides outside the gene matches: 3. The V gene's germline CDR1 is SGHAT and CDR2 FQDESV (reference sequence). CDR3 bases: TGTGCCAGCAGCCCTCTAGCGGGGGGCTACAATGAGCAGTTCTTC. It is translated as CASSPLAGGYNEQFF.

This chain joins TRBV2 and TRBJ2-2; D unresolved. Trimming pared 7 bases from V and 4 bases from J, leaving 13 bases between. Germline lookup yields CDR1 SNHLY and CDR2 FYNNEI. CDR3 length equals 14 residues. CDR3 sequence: CASTPLWGTGELFF. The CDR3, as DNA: TGTGCCAGCACCCCGCTTTGGGGCACCGGGGAGCTGTTTTTT.

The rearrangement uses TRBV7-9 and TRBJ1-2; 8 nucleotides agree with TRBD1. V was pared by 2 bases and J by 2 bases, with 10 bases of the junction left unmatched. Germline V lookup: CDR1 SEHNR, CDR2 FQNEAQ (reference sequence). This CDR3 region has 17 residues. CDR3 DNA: TGTGCCAGCAGCTTACTAAGGCTTAGACAGGGGAACTATGGCTACACCTTC. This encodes CASSLLRLRQGNYGYTF.

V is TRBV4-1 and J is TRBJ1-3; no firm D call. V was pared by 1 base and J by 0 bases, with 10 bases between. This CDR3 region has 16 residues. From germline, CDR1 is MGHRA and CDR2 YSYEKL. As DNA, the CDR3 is TGCGCCAGCAGCCAAGGGGTAGAGGGCTCTGGAAACACCATATATTTT. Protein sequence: CASSQGVEGSGNTIYF.

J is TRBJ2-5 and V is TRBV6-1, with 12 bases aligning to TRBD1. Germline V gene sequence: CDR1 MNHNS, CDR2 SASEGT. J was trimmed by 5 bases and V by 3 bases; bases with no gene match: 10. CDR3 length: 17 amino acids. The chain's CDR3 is CASSEFVGQGARETQYF. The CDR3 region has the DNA TGTGCCAGCAGTGAGTTTGTGGGACAGGGGGCGCGGGAGACCCAGTACTTC.

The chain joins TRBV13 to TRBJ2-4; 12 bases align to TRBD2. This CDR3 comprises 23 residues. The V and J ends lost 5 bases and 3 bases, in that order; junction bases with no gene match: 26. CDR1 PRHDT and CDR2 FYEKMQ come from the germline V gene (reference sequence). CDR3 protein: CASSSQRGVRTSGERLSKNIQYF. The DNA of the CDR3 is TGTGCCAGCAGCAGCCAGCGGGGGGTCCGGACTAGCGGGGAGAGGTTAAGCAAAAACATTCAGTACTTC.

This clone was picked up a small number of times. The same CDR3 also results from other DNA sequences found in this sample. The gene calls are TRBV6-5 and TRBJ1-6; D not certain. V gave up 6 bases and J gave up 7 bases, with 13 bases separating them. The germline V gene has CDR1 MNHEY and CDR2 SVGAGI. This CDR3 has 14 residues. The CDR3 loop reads CASRPDGSNSPLHF. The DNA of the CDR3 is TGTGCCAGCAGACCAGACGGATCGAATTCACCCCTCCACTTT.

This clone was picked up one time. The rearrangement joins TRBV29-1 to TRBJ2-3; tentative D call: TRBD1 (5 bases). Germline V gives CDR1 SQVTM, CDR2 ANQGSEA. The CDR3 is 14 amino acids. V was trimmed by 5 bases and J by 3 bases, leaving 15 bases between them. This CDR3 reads CSVFRVRVTDTQYF. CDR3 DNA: TGCAGCGTTTTCAGGGTCCGAGTTACAGATACGCAGTATTTT.

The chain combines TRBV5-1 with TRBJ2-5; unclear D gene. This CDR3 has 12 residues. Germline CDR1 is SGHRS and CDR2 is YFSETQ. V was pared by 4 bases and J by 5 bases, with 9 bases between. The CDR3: CASSPDLETQYF. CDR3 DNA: TGCGCCAGCAGCCCCGATTTGGAGACCCAGTACTTC. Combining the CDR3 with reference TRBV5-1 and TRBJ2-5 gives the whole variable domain KAGVTQTPRYLIKTRGQQVTLSCSPISGHRSVSWYQQTPGQGLQFLFEYFSETQRNKGNFPGRFSGRQFSNSRSEMNVSTLELGDSALYLCASSPDLETQYFGPGTRLLVL.

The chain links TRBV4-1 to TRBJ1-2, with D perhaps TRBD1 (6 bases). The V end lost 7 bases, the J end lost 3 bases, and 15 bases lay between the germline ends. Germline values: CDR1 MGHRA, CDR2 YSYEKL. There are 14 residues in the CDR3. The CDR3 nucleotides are TGCGCCAGCAACGGGGGCGCGAAGGACTATGGCTACACCTTC. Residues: CASNGGAKDYGYTF.

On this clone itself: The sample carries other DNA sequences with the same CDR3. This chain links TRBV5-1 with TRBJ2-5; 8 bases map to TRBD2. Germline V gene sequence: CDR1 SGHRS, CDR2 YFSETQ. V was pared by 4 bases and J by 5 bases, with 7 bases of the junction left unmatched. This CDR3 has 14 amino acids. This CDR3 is CASSGAGEVETQYF. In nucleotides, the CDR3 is TGCGCCAGCAGCGGAGCGGGAGAGGTGGAGACCCAGTACTTC.

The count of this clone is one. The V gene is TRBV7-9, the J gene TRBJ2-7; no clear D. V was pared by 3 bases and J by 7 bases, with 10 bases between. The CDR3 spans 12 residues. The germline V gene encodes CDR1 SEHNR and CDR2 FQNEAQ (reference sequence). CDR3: CASSFLVGEQYF. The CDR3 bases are TGTGCCAGCAGCTTCCTGGTTGGTGAGCAGTACTTC. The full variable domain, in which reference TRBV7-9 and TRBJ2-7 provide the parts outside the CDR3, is DTGVSQNPRHKITKRGQNVTFRCDPISEHNRLYWYRQTLGQGPEFLTYFQNEAQLEKSRLLSDRFSAERPKGSFSTLEIQRTEQGDSAMYLCASSFLVGEQYFGPGTRLTVT.

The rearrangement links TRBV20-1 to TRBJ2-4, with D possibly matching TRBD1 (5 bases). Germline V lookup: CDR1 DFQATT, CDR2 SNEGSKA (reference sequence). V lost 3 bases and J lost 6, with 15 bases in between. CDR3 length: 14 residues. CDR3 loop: CSASSSLGLNIQYF. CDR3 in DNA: TGCAGTGCTAGTAGTAGCCTGGGGCTAAACATTCAGTACTTC.